The 15 T cell receptor beta chains given below trace back to one sample, sequenced in a study of blood T cell repertoires in COVID-19. Sequencing was performed with immunoSEQ multiplex PCR; in TCRdb, only in-frame clones are kept and a portion is missing. The sample has 160,000 or so clones; roughly nine tenths are singletons. Material: peripheral blood. These TCRs come from a woman between 70 and 85 years old with acute or convalescent COVID-19.

This rearrangement joins TRBV19 to TRBJ2-7; D possibly corresponds to TRBD1 (6 bases). Germline values: CDR1 LNHDA, CDR2 SQIVND (reference sequence). V gave up 4 bases and J gave up 1 base, with 8 bases separating them. This CDR3 contains 13 residues. For the CDR3, the DNA is TGTGCCAGTAGTAAGGGGGTTTCCTACGAGCAGTACTTC. It translates to CASSKGVSYEQYF.

The chain recombines TRBV5-4 with TRBJ2-1; D ambiguous. This CDR3 comprises 15 residues. Per the germline V gene, CDR1 is SGHNT and CDR2 is YYREEE (reference sequence). With 4 bases removed from V and 3 bases from J, the gap between germline ends came to 14 bases. This CDR3 is CASSPQVGRYNEQFF. For the CDR3, the DNA is TGTGCCAGCAGCCCCCAGGTTGGGCGCTACAATGAGCAGTTCTTC. Drawing the rest from reference TRBV5-4 and TRBJ2-1, the complete variable domain is ETGVTQSPTHLIKTRGQQVTLRCSSQSGHNTVSWYQQALGQGPQFIFQYYREEENGRGNFPPRFSGLQFPNYSSELNVNALELDDSALYLCASSPQVGRYNEQFFGPGTRLTVL.

The V gene is TRBV5-8, the J gene TRBJ1-5, with TRBD1 matching over 9 bases. The V segment lost 5 bases and the J segment 3 bases; nucleotides outside the gene matches: 9. This CDR3 spans 16 amino acids. Germline CDR1 reads SGHTS; CDR2 reads YDEGEE. CDR3 DNA: TGTGCCAGCAGAGGACAGGGGCTATCGCCCAATCAGCCCCAGCATTTT. It yields the protein CASRGQGLSPNQPQHF.

The chain has TRBV4-3 and TRBJ1-2; 9 positions agree with TRBD1. The V and J ends lost 1 base and 4 bases, in that order; junction bases with no gene match: 7. CDR3 length: 16 amino acids. Germline CDR1 LGHNA, CDR2 YSLEER. The CDR3 sequence: CASSQAPGTGFYGYTF. CDR3 DNA: TGCGCCAGCAGCCAAGCCCCCGGGACAGGGTTCTATGGCTACACCTTC.

This chain uses TRBV30 with TRBJ2-7; 8 nucleotides align to TRBD1. The CDR3 extends over 12 amino acids. Germline CDR1 is GTSNPN and CDR2 is SVGIG (reference sequence). The trim removed 3 bases at V and 3 bases at J, leaving 1 base unmatched. CDR3 in DNA: TGTGCCTGGAGCAGGGGGCGCTACGAGCAGTACTTC. Protein product: CAWSRGRYEQYF.

The rearrangement links TRBV5-1 to TRBJ2-2, with D possibly being TRBD1 (5 bases). The CDR3 is made up of 16 amino acids. From germline, CDR1 is SGHRS and CDR2 YFSETQ. Between the trimmed V and J ends, which lost 4 bases and 0 bases, there was a span of 13 bases. This CDR3 reads CASSRQRPANTGELFF. The CDR3 DNA sequence: TGCGCCAGCAGCCGACAGAGACCTGCGAACACCGGGGAGCTGTTTTTT. The full variable domain, rest sourced from reference TRBV5-1 and TRBJ2-2, is KAGVTQTPRYLIKTRGQQVTLSCSPISGHRSVSWYQQTPGQGLQFLFEYFSETQRNKGNFPGRFSGRQFSNSRSEMNVSTLELGDSALYLCASSRQRPANTGELFFGEGSRLTVL.

The chain uses TRBV7-6 and TRBJ2-1; D perhaps matches TRBD1 (6 bases). Germline lookup yields CDR1 SGHVS and CDR2 FNYEAQ. The CDR3 contains 13 residues. V lost 3 bases and J lost 9, with 12 bases in between. In DNA form, the CDR3 reads TGTGCCAGCAGCTTGTACAGGGTGGGTGAGCAGTTCTTC. It specifies CASSLYRVGEQFF.

The V and J genes are TRBV5-1 and TRBJ1-2; 7 bases line up with TRBD1. Germline V lookup: CDR1 SGHRS, CDR2 YFSETQ. The V and J ends lost 0 bases and 4 bases, in that order; junction bases with no gene match: 6. CDR3 length: 15 amino acids. The CDR3: CASSLVAGGSYGYTF. Here the CDR3 DNA reads TGCGCCAGCAGCTTGGTGGCAGGGGGAAGCTATGGCTACACCTTC.

The chain combines TRBV5-4 with TRBJ2-3; weak D call: TRBD1 (5 bases). The V gene's germline CDR1 is SGHNT and CDR2 YYREEE (reference sequence). The CDR3 covers 17 residues. The V end lost 4 bases, the J end lost 2 bases, and 20 bases lay between the germline ends. In nucleotides, the CDR3 is TGTGCCAGCAGCCCCAGGGCCTCAGTGACCTTCACAGATACGCAGTATTTT. As protein: CASSPRASVTFTDTQYF.

The genes are TRBV2 and TRBJ2-1; D may be TRBD1 (5 bases). Germline V gene sequence: CDR1 SNHLY, CDR2 FYNNEI. This CDR3 has 11 amino acids. The V end lost 8 bases, the J end lost 8 bases, and 10 bases lay between the germline ends. The CDR3 region is CASEQAYEQFF. For the CDR3, the DNA is TGTGCCAGCGAACAGGCTTATGAGCAGTTCTTC.

The chain has TRBV5-1 and TRBJ2-7; D might be TRBD1 (5 bases). The CDR3 covers 14 residues. Germline V gives CDR1 SGHRS, CDR2 YFSETQ. The ends were cut back, 2 bases at V and 0 bases at J, with 9 bases in the middle. This CDR3 reads CASSLTGDSYEQYV. The CDR3 bases are TGCGCCAGCAGCTTAACAGGTGACTCCTACGAGCAGTACGTC.

The CDR3 reads CASGPNRGETQYF. Here the CDR3 DNA reads TGTGCCAGCGGACCTAACAGGGGGGAGACCCAGTACTTC. The rearrangement links TRBV27 to TRBJ2-5; 8 positions agree with TRBD1. V was clipped by 8 bases and J by 5 bases; unmatched bases: 7. The V gene's germline CDR1 is MNHEY and CDR2 SMNVEV (reference sequence). CDR3 length equals 13 residues.

This rearrangement joins TRBV28 to TRBJ1-1, with 8 bases aligning to TRBD1. Germline lookup yields CDR1 MDHEN and CDR2 SYDVKM. CDR3 size: 14 residues. The V segment lost 3 bases and the J segment 3 bases; nucleotides outside the gene matches: 3. The CDR3 DNA sequence: TGTGCCAGCAGTTTCAGGGGGCTTTACACTGAAGCTTTCTTT. The encoded protein is CASSFRGLYTEAFF.

There are a few counts of this clone. The chain has TRBV6-6 and TRBJ1-5; maybe TRBD1 (6 bases). The CDR3 contains 16 residues. The V gene's germline CDR1 is MNHNY and CDR2 SVGAGI (reference sequence). Between the trimmed V and J ends, which lost 7 bases and 2 bases, there was a span of 18 bases. In DNA, the CDR3 is TGTGCCAGCACACCCTACAGGGCCGGCGGCAATCAGCCCCAGCATTTT. It is translated as CASTPYRAGGNQPQHF.

The chain is built from TRBV14 and TRBJ2-1; perhaps TRBD1 as D (6 bases). The CDR3 contains 15 residues. The V gene lost 0 bases and the J gene lost 7 bases, with 13 bases spanning the gap. Germline CDR1 is SGHDN and CDR2 is FVKESK. The DNA for the CDR3 is TGTGCCAGCAGCCAAGATGTGGGGGCGAGGAATGAGCAGTTCTTC. As protein: CASSQDVGARNEQFF.